Sequencing of this T cell receptor (beta chain) was carried out in a study of T cell repertoires in aging, cancer and after chemotherapy. Rearranged V-D-J TRB sequences were amplified with a mixed TRB-A/B primer pool. Using its own MiXCR run on the multiplex PCR reads, TCRdb lists one record per CDR3 protein. Of over 2,000 distinct CDR3 sequences listed, 40% to 55% are singletons. The template was genomic DNA from peripheral blood, not RNA. The CDR3 sequence is 13 residues long. The V gene lost 3 bases and the J gene lost 4 bases, with 7 bases spanning the gap. Germline lookup yields CDR1 WNHNN and CDR2 SYGVQD (reference sequence).

Sequenced: blood. The clonotype originates from a human donor with a solid tumor. The rearrangement links TRBV10-1 to TRBJ2-1; D ambiguous. Here the CDR3 reads CASSEGTYNEQFF. CDR3 DNA sequence: TGCGCCAGCAGTGAAGGCACTTACAATGAGCAGTTCTTC.